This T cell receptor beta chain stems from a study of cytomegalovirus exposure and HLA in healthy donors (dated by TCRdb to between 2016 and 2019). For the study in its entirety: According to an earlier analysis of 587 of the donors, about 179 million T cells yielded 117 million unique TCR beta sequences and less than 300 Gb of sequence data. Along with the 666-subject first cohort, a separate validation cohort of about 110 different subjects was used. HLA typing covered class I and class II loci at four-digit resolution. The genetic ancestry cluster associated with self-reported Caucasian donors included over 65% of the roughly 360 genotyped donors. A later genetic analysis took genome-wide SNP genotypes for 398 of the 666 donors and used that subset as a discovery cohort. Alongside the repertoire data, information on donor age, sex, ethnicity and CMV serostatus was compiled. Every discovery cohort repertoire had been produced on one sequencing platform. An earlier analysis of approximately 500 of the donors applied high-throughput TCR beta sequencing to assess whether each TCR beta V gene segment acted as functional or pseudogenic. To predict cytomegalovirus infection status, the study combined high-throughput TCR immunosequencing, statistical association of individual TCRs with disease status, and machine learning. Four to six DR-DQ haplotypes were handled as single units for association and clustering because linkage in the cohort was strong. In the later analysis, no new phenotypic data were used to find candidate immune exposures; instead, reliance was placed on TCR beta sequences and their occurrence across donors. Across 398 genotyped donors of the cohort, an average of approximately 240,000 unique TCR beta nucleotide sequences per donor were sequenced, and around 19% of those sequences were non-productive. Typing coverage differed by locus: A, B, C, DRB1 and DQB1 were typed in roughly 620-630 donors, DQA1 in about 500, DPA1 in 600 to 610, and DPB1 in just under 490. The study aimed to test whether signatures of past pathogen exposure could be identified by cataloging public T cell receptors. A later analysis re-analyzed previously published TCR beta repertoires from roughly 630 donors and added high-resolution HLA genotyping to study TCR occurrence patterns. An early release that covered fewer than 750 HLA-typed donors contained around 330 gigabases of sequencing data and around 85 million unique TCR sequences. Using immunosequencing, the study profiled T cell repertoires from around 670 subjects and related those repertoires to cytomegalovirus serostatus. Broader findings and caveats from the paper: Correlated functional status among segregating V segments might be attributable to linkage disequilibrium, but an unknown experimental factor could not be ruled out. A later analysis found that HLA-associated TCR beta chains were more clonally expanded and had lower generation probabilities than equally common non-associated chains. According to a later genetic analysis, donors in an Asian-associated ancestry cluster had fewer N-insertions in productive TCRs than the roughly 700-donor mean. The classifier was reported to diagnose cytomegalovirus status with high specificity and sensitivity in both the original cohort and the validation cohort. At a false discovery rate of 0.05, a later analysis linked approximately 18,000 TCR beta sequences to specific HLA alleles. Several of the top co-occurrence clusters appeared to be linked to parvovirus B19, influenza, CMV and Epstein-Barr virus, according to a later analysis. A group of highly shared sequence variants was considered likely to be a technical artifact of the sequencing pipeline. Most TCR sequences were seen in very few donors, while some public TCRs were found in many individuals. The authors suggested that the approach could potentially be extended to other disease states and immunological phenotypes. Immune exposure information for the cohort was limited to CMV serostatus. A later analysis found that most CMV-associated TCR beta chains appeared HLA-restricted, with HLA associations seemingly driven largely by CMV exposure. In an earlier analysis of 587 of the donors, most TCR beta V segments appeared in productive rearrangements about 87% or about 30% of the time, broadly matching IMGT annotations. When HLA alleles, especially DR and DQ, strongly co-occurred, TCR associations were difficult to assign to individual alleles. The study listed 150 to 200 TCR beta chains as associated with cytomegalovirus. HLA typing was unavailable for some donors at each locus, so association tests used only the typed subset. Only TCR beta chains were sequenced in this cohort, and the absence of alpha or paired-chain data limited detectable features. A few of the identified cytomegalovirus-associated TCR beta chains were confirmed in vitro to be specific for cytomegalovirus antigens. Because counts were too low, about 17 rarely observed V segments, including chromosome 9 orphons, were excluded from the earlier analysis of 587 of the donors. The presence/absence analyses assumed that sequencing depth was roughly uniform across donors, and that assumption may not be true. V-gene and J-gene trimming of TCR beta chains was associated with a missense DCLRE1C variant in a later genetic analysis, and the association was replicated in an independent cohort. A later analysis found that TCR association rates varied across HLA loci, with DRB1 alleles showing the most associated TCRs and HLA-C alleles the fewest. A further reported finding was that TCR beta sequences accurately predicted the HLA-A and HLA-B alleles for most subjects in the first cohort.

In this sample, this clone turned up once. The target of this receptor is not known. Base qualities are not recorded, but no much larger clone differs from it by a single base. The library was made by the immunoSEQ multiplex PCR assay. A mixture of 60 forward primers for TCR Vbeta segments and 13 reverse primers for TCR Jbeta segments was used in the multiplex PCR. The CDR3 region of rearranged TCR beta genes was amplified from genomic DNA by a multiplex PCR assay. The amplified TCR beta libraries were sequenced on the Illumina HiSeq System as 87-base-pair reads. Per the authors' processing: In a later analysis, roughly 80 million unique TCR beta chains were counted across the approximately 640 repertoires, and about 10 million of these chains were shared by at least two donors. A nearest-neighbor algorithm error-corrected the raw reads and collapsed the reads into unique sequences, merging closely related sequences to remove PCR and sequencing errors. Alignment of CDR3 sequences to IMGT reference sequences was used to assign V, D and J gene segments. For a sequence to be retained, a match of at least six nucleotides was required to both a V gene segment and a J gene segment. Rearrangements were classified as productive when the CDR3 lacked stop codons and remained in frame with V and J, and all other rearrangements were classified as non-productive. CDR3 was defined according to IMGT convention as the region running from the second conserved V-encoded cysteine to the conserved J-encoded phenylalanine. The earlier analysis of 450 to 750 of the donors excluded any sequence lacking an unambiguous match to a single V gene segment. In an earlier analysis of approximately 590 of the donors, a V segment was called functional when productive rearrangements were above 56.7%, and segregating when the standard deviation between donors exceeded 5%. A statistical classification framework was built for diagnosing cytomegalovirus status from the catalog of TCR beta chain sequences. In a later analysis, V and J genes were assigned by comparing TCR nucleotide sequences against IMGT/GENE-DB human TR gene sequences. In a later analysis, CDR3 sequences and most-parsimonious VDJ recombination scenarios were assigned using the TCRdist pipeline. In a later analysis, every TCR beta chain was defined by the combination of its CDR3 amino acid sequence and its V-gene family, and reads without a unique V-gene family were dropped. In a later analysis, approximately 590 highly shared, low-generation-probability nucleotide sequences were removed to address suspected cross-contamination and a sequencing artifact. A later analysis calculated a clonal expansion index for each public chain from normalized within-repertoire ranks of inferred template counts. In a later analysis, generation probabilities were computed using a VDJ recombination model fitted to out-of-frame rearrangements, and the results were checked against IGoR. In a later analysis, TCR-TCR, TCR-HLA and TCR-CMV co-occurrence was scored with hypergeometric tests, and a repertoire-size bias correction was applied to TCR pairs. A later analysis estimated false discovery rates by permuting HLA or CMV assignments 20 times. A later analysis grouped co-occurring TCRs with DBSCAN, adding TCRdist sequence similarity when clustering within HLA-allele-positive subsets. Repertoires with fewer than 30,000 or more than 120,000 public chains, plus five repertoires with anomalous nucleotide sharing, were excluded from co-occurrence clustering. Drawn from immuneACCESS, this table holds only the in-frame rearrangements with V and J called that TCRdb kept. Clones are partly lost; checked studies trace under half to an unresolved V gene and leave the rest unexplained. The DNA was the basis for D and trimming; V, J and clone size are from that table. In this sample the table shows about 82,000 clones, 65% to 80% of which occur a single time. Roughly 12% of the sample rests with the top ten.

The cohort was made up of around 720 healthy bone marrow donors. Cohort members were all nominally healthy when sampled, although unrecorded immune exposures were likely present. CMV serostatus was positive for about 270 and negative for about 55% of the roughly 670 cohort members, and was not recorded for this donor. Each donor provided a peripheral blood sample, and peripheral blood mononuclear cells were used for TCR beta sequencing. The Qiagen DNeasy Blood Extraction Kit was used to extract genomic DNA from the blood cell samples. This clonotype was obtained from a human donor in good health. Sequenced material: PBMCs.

The nucleotides are TGTGCCAGCTCAGCGACCTACGAGCAGTACTTC. It is translated as CASSATYEQYF. This chain joins TRBV7-9 to TRBJ2-7; no D segment can be confidently identified. Spanning cysteine to phenylalanine, the CDR3 consists of 11 amino acids. Kept here is only the CDR3 DNA, which spans 33 bases and is read in frame from base 1. CDR1 and CDR2 are drawn from the germline V gene (reference sequence): SEHNR, FQNEAQ. The trim is 8 bases for V and 2 bases for J, with a gap of 7 bases between the germline ends. The reference TRBV7-9 and TRBJ2-7 proteins fill in what lies around the CDR3, so the full variable domain reads DTGVSQNPRHKITKRGQNVTFRCDPISEHNRLYWYRQTLGQGPEFLTYFQNEAQLEKSRLLSDRFSAERPKGSFSTLEIQRTEQGDSAMYLCASSATYEQYFGPGTRLTVT.